The present T cell receptor (beta chain) was sequenced within a study of shared T cell receptors in the human thymus. Assay: immunoSEQ multiplex PCR; the TCRdb copy retains only in-frame clones and omits some. The table has about 380,000 clones, around 93% seen once; the top ten hold 0.02%. The V gene lost 2 bases and the J gene lost 5 bases, with 17 bases spanning the gap. Germline CDR1 reads SGHDT; CDR2 reads YYEEEE. The CDR3 runs 16 residues. The receptor was derived from a human donor. Material: thymocytes. V usage is TRBV5-6 and J usage is TRBJ2-1, with unresolved D. CDR3 loop: CASSFRVICSNNEQFF. The CDR3 DNA reads as TGTGCCAGCAGCTTCCGGGTGATATGTAGTAACAATGAGCAGTTCTTC.